This T cell receptor beta chain was sequenced for a study of OX40 agonist ivuxolimab in advanced cancers. Whole-study findings and limits: Doses of 0.1 to 3.0 mg/kg were accompanied by clonal expansion of CD4+ and CD8+ blood T cells by week 6.

Patients were ineligible given autoimmune disease history or systemic immunosuppression. On cycle 4 day 1 and cycle 7 day 1, as well as at baseline, blood was sampled. About this clone: Antigen unknown.

The method was immunoSEQ multiplex PCR; TCRdb's version includes in-frame clones alone and lacks a portion of them. The sample holds about 110,000 clones, 75% to 95% seen once. The CDR3 length is 13 residues. The V and J ends lost 6 bases and 7 bases respectively, with 15 bases between them. Germline V gene data show CDR1 as SGHAT and CDR2 as FQNNGV. The rearrangement joins TRBV11-2 to TRBJ1-2; D not resolved. The sample here was CD4+ or CD8+ T cells sorted from blood, taken in a trial of the OX40 agonist ivuxolimab. This receptor was taken from an adult with an advanced solid tumor such as melanoma, head and neck, liver or kidney cancer. This CDR3 reads CASSRFASIGYTF. The CDR3 nucleotides read TGTGCCAGCAGTCGATTCGCATCAATTGGCTACACCTTC.